There are a few counts of the clone carrying this T cell receptor beta chain. What it binds is not known. These data are taken from a study of identical twins. Study results and caveats: Models, which agreed with sharing between unrelated individuals, nonetheless underestimated the out-of-frame TCR alpha sharing seen in monozygotic twins.

TCRdb passed the 5' RACE reads through MiXCR, listing each CDR3 protein once. The top ten clones hold roughly 1.6% of a sample with some 900,000 distinct CDR3 sequences, more than 9% of them seen once. The CDR3 spans 24 residues. V lost 1 base and J lost 0; bases outside the gene matches: 26. The sample was also reused in another study, on yellow fever vaccine responses in identical twins. That investigation notes: After vaccination, twins' T cell response reportedly seemed partly convergent, partly personalized.

The specimen sequenced was PBMCs. The sequence was obtained from a woman younger than 30 in good health. The chain combines TRBV12-3 or TRBV12-4 with TRBJ2-5; 10 nucleotides line up with TRBD2. The CDR3 loop is CASSLGYWALAGESTQTYQETQYF. The CDR3 DNA is TGTGCCAGCAGTTTAGGCTATTGGGCGCTAGCGGGAGAATCGACACAGACGTACCAAGAGACCCAGTACTTC.